This is a list of T cell receptor beta chains from one sample in a study of neurological immune-mediated disorders. A single record per CDR3 protein comes from TCRdb applying MiXCR to the 5' RACE reads. The data show tens of thousands of distinct CDR3 sequences, roughly 23% seen once. The sequencing sample was made of PBMCs. The receptors shown here come from a woman in her 70s in good health. Both conserved end residues are part of each CDR3. D genes are given only for firm matches. Clone size appears in some rows only: once, few, many, or a class for an expanded clone.

D	V	J	size	DNA	CDR3
-	TRBV20-1	TRBJ1-1	many	TGCAGTGCTAGAGTTGCAGCCCTCAACACTGAAGCTTTCTTT	CSARVAALNTEAFF
-	TRBV27	TRBJ2-1	many	TGTGCCAGCAGTTTTGGGGTTGAGCAGTTCTTC	CASSFGVEQFF
-	TRBV18	TRBJ2-5	many	TGTGCCAGCTCACCACGGACACAACAAGAGACCCAGTACTTC	CASSPRTQQETQYF
TRBD2	TRBV5-1	TRBJ2-7	many	TGCGCCAGCAGCACTAGCGGGAGGTCCTACGAGCAGTACTTC	CASSTSGRSYEQYF
-	TRBV5-1	TRBJ2-5	many	TGCGCCAGCAGCTTGGGGGAGAAAGAGACCCAGTACTTC	CASSLGEKETQYF
-	TRBV28	TRBJ2-6	many	TGTGCCAGCAGTGGCGCGGGGGCGGAAGGGGCCAACGTCCTGACTTTC	CASSGAGAEGANVLTF
-	TRBV7-8	TRBJ2-2	many	TGTGCCAGCAGCTTAGGAGGGACTGGGGGGCTATCAAAAACCGGGGAGCTGTTTTTT	CASSLGGTGGLSKTGELFF
-	TRBV28	TRBJ2-5	many	TGTGCCAGCAGTTTATTTCAGGGTCTCGAGACCCAGTACTTC	CASSLFQGLETQYF
-	TRBV5-6	TRBJ1-5	-	TGTGCAAGAAGCTTGGGGTGGAGCAATCAGCCCCAGCATTTT	CARSLGWSNQPQHF
-	TRBV20-1	TRBJ1-2	few	TGCAGTGCTAGAGACCCGGCGGGGTCGCTGTATGGCTACACCTTC	CSARDPAGSLYGYTF
TRBD2	TRBV27	TRBJ2-5	many	TGTGCCAGCAGTCCCTCTTCGGGAGGGCGGGAGACCCAGTACTTC	CASSPSSGGRETQYF
-	TRBV5-1	TRBJ2-1	few	TGCGCCAGCAGCTTGGCCGGTGGAATGGGCGATGCTTACAATGAGCAGTTCTTC	CASSLAGGMGDAYNEQFF
TRBD2	TRBV5-1	TRBJ2-1	medium-sized	TGCGCCAGCAGCTTAACAGGGACTAGCTCCTACAATGAGCAGTTCTTC	CASSLTGTSSYNEQFF
-	TRBV4-2	TRBJ2-1	medium-sized	TGTGCCAGCAGCCAACCTCAGGAGGTCAATGAGCAGTTCTTC	CASSQPQEVNEQFF
-	TRBV10-3	TRBJ1-2	-	TGTGCCATCAGTGAGTCGGTTCATCAAGGGGATGGCTACACCTTC	CAISESVHQGDGYTF
TRBD1	TRBV4-2	TRBJ2-5	many	TGTGCCAGCAGCCCCGGACAGGGGGCTAGTCTCTTGAAGACCCAGTACTTC	CASSPGQGASLLKTQYF
-	TRBV10-3	TRBJ2-2	many	TGTGCCATCAGTGAGCCGACCGGGGAGCTGTTTTTT	CAISEPTGELFF
-	TRBV20-1	TRBJ2-1	many	TGCAGTGCTAGAGTTCCGGGACGGCGTGGGAATGAGCAGTTCTTC	CSARVPGRRGNEQFF
-	TRBV21-1	TRBJ2-2	many	TGTGCCAGCAAAATCGATTTTACCCAGGGGGCGCGGGGCACCGGGGAGCTGTTTTTT	CASKIDFTQGARGTGELFF
-	TRBV20-1	TRBJ1-1	medium-sized	TGCAGTGCTAGGCTTGGGGATTCGGACACTGAAGCTTTCTTT	CSARLGDSDTEAFF
TRBD2	TRBV14	TRBJ2-1	few	TGTGCCAGCAGCCAATGGGGAGGGCAGCCACAGTTCTTC	CASSQWGGQPQFF
TRBD1	TRBV20-1	TRBJ1-2	-	TGCAGTGCTAGCCCCGTTTTGACAGGGGGGTTTGATGGCTACACCTTC	CSASPVLTGGFDGYTF
-	TRBV7-2	TRBJ2-4	-	TGTACCAGCAGCTTAAACCGACGGCAGGGAGGTTTTATGAACATTCATTACTTC	CTSSLNRRQGGFMNIHYF
-	TRBV3-1	TRBJ2-1	many	TGTGCCAGCAGCCTCCTCGGGAACATTCCCTACAATGAGCAGTTCTTC	CASSLLGNIPYNEQFF
TRBD2	TRBV7-2	TRBJ2-2	many	TGTGCCAGCAGCTTCAGCGGGAGTAGGACCGGGGAGCTGTTTTTT	CASSFSGSRTGELFF
TRBD2	TRBV5-1	TRBJ2-3	-	TGCGCCAGCAGCTGGAGCGGGAGCCCCACAGATACGCAGTATTTT	CASSWSGSPTDTQYF
TRBD1	TRBV20-1	TRBJ2-7	-	TGCAGTGCGGGACCCGGGACAGACTCGGACGAGCAGTACTTC	CSAGPGTDSDEQYF
-	TRBV5-1	TRBJ1-1	many	TGCGCCAGCAGCTTGGTTGGCGGACGAGATGGTGAAGCTTTCTTT	CASSLVGGRDGEAFF
-	TRBV6-6	TRBJ1-4	many	TGTGCCAGCGGGGATCCCAGTCAACTAAGTGAAAAACTGTTTTTT	CASGDPSQLSEKLFF
TRBD2	TRBV5-4	TRBJ2-1	-	TGTGCCAGCAGCTGGTCTAGCGGGGGGGCTATGAGAGAGCAGTTCTTC	CASSWSSGGAMREQFF
TRBD1	TRBV7-2	TRBJ1-2	many	TGTGCCAGCAGGCGGATGCCCGGGACAGGGGGTAATGGCTACACCTTC	CASRRMPGTGGNGYTF
-	TRBV12-3/TRBV12-4	TRBJ2-2	many	TGTGCCAGCAGGGACGGACCCACCGGGGAGCTGTTTTTT	CASRDGPTGELFF
TRBD1	TRBV5-4	TRBJ2-7	many	TGTGCCAGCAGCGACGTCCGGGACAGGGGGATCTACGAGCAGTACTTC	CASSDVRDRGIYEQYF
TRBD2	TRBV7-2	TRBJ2-6	many	TGTGCCAGCAGCTTAGTTGCTAGCGGGATTTCTGGGGCCAACGTCCTGACTTTC	CASSLVASGISGANVLTF